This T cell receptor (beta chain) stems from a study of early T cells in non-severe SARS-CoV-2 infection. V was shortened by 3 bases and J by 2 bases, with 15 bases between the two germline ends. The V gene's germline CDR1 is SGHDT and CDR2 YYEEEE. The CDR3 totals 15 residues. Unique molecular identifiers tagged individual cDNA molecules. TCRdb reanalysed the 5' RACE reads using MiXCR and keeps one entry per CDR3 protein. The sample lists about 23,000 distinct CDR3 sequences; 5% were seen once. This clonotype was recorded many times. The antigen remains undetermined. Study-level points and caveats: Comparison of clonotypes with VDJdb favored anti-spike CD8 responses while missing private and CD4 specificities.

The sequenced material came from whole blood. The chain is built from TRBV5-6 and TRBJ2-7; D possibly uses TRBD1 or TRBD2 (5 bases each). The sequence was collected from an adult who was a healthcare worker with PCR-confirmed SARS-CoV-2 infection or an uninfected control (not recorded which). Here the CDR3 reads CASSWAGTDPYEQYF. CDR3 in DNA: TGTGCCAGCAGCTGGGCCGGGACGGATCCCTACGAGCAGTACTTC. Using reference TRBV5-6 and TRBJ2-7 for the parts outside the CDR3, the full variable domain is DAGVTQSPTHLIKTRGQQVTLRCSPKSGHDTVSWYQQALGQGPQFIFQYYEEEERQRGNFPDRFSGHQFPNYSSELNVNALLLGDSALYLCASSWAGTDPYEQYFGPGTRLTVT.